The 14 T cell receptor beta chains in this list originate from one sample, sequenced in a study of blood T cells in healthy people across ages. Alongside a J-beta primer mix, a sample-barcoded 5' primer served in a second PCR lasting about 6 to 11 cycles. MiXCR, run by TCRdb on the 5' RACE reads, gives a single entry per CDR3 protein. In the table there are about 1 million distinct CDR3 sequences, 45% of which are singletons. Sequences were obtained from blood. The source is a woman between 55 and 75 years old in good health.

This chain links TRBV24-1 with TRBJ1-2; no firm D call. Trimming removed 0 bases at V and 6 bases at J, with 22 bases between. This CDR3 is 18 amino acids long. Germline V gives CDR1 KGHDR, CDR2 SFDVKD. CDR3 amino acids: CATSDLPRRRGLKDGYTF. The CDR3 nucleotides read TGTGCCACCAGTGATTTGCCCAGGAGGAGAGGGCTTAAGGATGGCTACACCTTC.

The rearrangement links TRBV7-9 to TRBJ2-3; D is unclear. Germline CDR1 is SEHNR and CDR2 is FQNEAQ (reference sequence). CDR3 length: 18 amino acids. V was cut by 5 bases and J by 0 bases, with 21 bases left in between. CDR3 DNA sequence: TGTGCCAGCAGCCTACTCCTACTCCGCGGCCAGAGCACAGATACGCAGTATTTT. Its protein is CASSLLLLRGQSTDTQYF.

The rearrangement uses TRBV28 and TRBJ2-7, with D unclear. The J call is doubtful: the DNA matches TRBJ2-1 better. Germline CDR1 and CDR2: MDHEN and SYDVKM. CDR3 length: 16 amino acids. The CDR3 nucleotides read TGTGCCAGCAGCCCCAGTTACTTGGGCATGCAGAATGAGCAGTTCTTC. Its translation: CASSPSYLGMQNEQFF.

The chain carries TRBV20-1 and TRBJ1-1; 8 bases match TRBD1. This CDR3 has 15 amino acids. Germline V gene lookup returns CDR1 DFQATT and CDR2 SNEGSKA (reference sequence). Germline trimming cut 2 bases from V and 3 bases from J; bases unmatched to any gene: 8. The CDR3 DNA reads as TGCAGTGCTAGACCAAAACAGGGGGGGTACACTGAAGCTTTCTTT. Translation gives CSARPKQGGYTEAFF.

J is TRBJ1-6 and V is TRBV10-3; 8 bases agree with TRBD1. The J segment lost 6 bases and the V segment lost 7 bases, leaving 5 bases of the junction unmatched. CDR3 size: 14 residues. From germline, CDR1 is ENHRY and CDR2 SYGVKD. This CDR3 is CAITFDRGNSPLHF. In DNA, the CDR3 is TGTGCCATCACCTTCGACAGGGGTAATTCACCCCTCCACTTT.

This clonotype was seen a few times. This chain connects TRBV20-1 to TRBJ2-1; 10 bases line up with TRBD2. This CDR3 comprises 14 residues. The germline CDR1 and CDR2 sequences are DFQATT and SNEGSKA (reference sequence). Losses at the gene ends were 6 bases for V and 2 bases for J; bases not matched to a gene: 4. In DNA form, the CDR3 reads TGCAGTGCGCCGCTAGCGGGAGCCTACAATGAGCAGTTCTTC. It yields the protein CSAPLAGAYNEQFF.

The table lists this clonotype with a few counts. The CDR3 DNA follows: TGCGCCAGCAGCCATCACTCCCAGGGGGTGGGCTACACCTTC. This codes for CASSHHSQGVGYTF. The chain has TRBV4-1 and TRBJ1-2; 7 nucleotides match TRBD1. The V and J ends lost 3 bases and 8 bases, in that order; junction bases with no gene match: 9. The CDR3 is 14 residues long. Germline loops: CDR1 MGHRA, CDR2 YSYEKL.

This clonotype was observed a handful of times. The chain carries TRBV20-1 and TRBJ2-7; D is perhaps TRBD2 (6 bases). The CDR3 contains 13 residues. Per the germline V gene, CDR1 is DFQATT and CDR2 is SNEGSKA (reference sequence). V was shortened by 6 bases and J by 3 bases, with 15 bases between the two germline ends. In DNA form, the CDR3 reads TGCAGTGCCCCGAGACTAGGGCTCTACGAGCAGTACTTC. It specifies CSAPRLGLYEQYF.

A note on this clonotype: The junction differs from germline at one of its ends, possibly a read error. The chain combines TRBV19 with TRBJ2-7, with 10 bases identical to TRBD1. The length of the CDR3 is 14 residues. Germline CDR1 is LNHDA and CDR2 is SQIVND (reference sequence). The CDR3 loop is CASSMTGGLETQHF. CDR3 nucleotides: TGTGCCAGTAGCATGACAGGGGGCTTGGAGACCCAGCACTTC.

V gene TRBV5-1 combines with J gene TRBJ1-1; no clear D gene. The germline V gene has CDR1 SGHRS and CDR2 YFSETQ. CDR3 length: 14 amino acids. The germline V and J ends were trimmed by 2 bases and 1 base, with 9 bases remaining between them. In DNA form, the CDR3 reads TGCGCCAGCAGCTTTAGGGATCCGAACACTGAAGCTTTCTTT. This encodes CASSFRDPNTEAFF.

V usage is TRBV5-1 and J usage is TRBJ2-1, with D possibly being TRBD2 (6 bases). Trimming took off 9 bases at V and 8 bases at J, with 21 bases between the two ends. Germline CDR1 SGHRS, CDR2 YFSETQ. This CDR3 is built from 14 residues. The CDR3 region has the DNA TGCGCCACCAAAAACGGGGGACGCCTCGATGAGCAGTTCTTC. It translates to CATKNGGRLDEQFF.

This rearrangement joins TRBV11-2 to TRBJ1-1; D uncertain. CDR1 SGHAT and CDR2 FQNNGV come from the germline V gene. Trimming stripped 8 bases from V and 9 bases from J, with 10 bases between. This CDR3 is 10 amino acids long. CDR3 loop: CASEAIQAFF. For the CDR3, the DNA is TGTGCCAGCGAAGCAATTCAAGCTTTCTTT.

This clonotype turned up a few times. The chain couples TRBV25-1 to TRBJ2-4; 8 bases are shared with TRBD2. In germline, CDR1 is MGHDK, CDR2 SYGVNS. Trimming removed 1 base from V and 2 bases from J; junction bases left unmatched: 7. The CDR3 runs 17 residues. The CDR3 protein is CASSELSGGRTKNIQYF. CDR3 nucleotide sequence: TGTGCCAGCAGTGAATTGTCGGGAGGGCGGACCAAAAACATTCAGTACTTC.

This clonotype was counted between two and nine times. This chain connects TRBV3-1 to TRBJ2-4, with 10 bases matching TRBD1. The last part of the DNA fits TRBJ2-7 better; the J call may be wrong. Germline CDR1 LGHDT, CDR2 YNNKEL (reference sequence). This CDR3 comprises 15 residues. The CDR3 coding sequence is TGTGCCAGCAGCCAAGCGGACAGGGGGTATAACGAGCAGTACTTC. This sequence encodes CASSQADRGYNEQYF.